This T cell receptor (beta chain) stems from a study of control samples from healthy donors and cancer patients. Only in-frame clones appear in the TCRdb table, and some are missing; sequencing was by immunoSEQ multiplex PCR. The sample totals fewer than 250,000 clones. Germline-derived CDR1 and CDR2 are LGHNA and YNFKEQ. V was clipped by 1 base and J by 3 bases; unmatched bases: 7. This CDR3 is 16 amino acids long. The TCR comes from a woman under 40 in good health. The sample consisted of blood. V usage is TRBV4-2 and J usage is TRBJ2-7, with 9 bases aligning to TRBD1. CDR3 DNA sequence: TGTGCCAGCAGCCAAGGGAGGGGGACAGGGTTCTACGAGCAGTACTTC. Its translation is CASSQGRGTGFYEQYF.